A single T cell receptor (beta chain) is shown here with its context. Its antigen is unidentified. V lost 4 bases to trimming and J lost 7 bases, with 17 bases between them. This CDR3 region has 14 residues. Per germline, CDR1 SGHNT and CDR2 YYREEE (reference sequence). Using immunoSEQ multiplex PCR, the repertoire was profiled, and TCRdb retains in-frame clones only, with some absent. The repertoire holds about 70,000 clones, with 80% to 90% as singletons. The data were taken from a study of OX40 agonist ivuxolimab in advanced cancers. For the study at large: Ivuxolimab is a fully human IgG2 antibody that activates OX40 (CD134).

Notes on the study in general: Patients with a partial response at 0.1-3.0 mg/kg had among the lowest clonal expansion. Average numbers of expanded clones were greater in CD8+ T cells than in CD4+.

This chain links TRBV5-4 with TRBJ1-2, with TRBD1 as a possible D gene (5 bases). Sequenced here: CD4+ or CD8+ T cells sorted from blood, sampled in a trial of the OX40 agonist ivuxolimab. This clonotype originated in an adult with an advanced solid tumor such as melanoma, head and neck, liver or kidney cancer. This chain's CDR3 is CASSPEWGWGGYTF. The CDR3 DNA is TGTGCCAGCAGCCCGGAATGGGGCTGGGGTGGCTACACCTTC.